One and the same sample provided the 22 T cell receptor beta chains below, sequenced in a study of blood T cell repertoires in COVID-19. Sequencing was performed with immunoSEQ multiplex PCR; in TCRdb, only in-frame clones are kept and a portion is missing. The repertoire consists of some 370,000 clones, with roughly four fifths occurring once and the leading ten covering about 5.4%. Sequenced material: PBMCs or T cells enriched from blood (not recorded which). The receptors stem from a woman between 45 and 60 years old who had recovered from COVID-19.

The J gene is TRBJ2-7, the V gene TRBV30; D gene uncertain. V was trimmed by 1 base and J by 3 bases, leaving 10 bases between them. The CDR3 covers 13 residues. CDR1 GTSNPN and CDR2 SVGIG come from the germline V gene (reference sequence). CDR3 DNA sequence: TGTGCCTGGAGTGGGTCCCACAGCTACGAGCAGTACTTC. This encodes CAWSGSHSYEQYF.

The chain recombines TRBV29-1 with TRBJ2-7; tentative D call: TRBD2 (6 bases). Trimming cost V 6 bases and J 5 bases, with 20 bases left between them. Germline V CDR1 and CDR2: SQVTM, ANQGSEA. The CDR3 spans 14 residues. The CDR3 loop reads CSVWGLGRGHEQYF. CDR3 coding DNA: TGCAGCGTGTGGGGTCTGGGGCGGGGCCACGAGCAGTACTTC.

J is TRBJ1-2 and V is TRBV27, with D possibly TRBD1 on 6 matching bases. Trimming pared 3 bases from V and 8 bases from J, leaving 16 bases between. Germline CDR1 and CDR2: MNHEY and SMNVEV (reference sequence). This CDR3 comprises 14 residues. CDR3 sequence (DNA): TGTGCCAGCAGTTTTTCGGGACAAAGTTGGGGCTACACCTTC. Translation: CASSFSGQSWGYTF.

As for this clone: Other DNA sequences in the same sample also yield this CDR3. V is TRBV20-1 and J is TRBJ1-2, with D possibly TRBD1 on 5 matching bases. CDR1 DFQATT and CDR2 SNEGSKA come from the germline V gene (reference sequence). Trimming took off 1 base at V and 5 bases at J, with 5 bases between the two ends. CDR3 size: 11 residues. CDR3: CSARAGYGYTF. The DNA of the CDR3 is TGCAGTGCTAGAGCAGGGTATGGCTACACCTTC.

This rearrangement joins TRBV4-3 to TRBJ2-1; tentative D call: TRBD2 (7 bases). CDR3 size: 12 residues. Germline CDR1 and CDR2: LGHNA and YSLEER. V lost 11 bases to trimming and J lost 15 bases, with 23 bases between them. Here the CDR3 reads CAGWGGRGKWFF. CDR3 bases: TGCGCCGGATGGGGGGGCCGGGGAAAGTGGTTCTTC.

The rearrangement links TRBV7-2 to TRBJ1-6, with 8 nucleotides matching TRBD1. Trimming at V came to 6 bases and at J to 7 bases, leaving 8 bases not matched to a gene. CDR1 SGHTA and CDR2 FQGNSA come from the germline V gene. There are 15 residues in the CDR3. The CDR3 loop is CASSSGQGVNSPLHF. CDR3 coding DNA: TGTGCCAGCAGTAGTGGACAGGGTGTAAATTCACCCCTCCACTTT.

The chain couples TRBV11-3 to TRBJ2-3; TRBD1 matches 9 bases. J lost 2 bases, V lost 5 bases, and 5 bases had no gene match. The CDR3 loop spans 15 amino acids. The V gene's germline CDR1 is SGHNT and CDR2 YENEEA. The CDR3 protein is CASSPRDRATDTQYF. The DNA for the CDR3 is TGTGCCAGCAGCCCCCGGGACAGGGCCACAGATACGCAGTATTTT.

Written as DNA, the CDR3 is TGTGCCAGCAGTCACGACAGGGCGGTGTCGAGCTATGGCTACACCTTC. This gives the protein CASSHDRAVSSYGYTF. The rearrangement uses TRBV5-4 and TRBJ1-2; 7 positions match TRBD1. CDR1 and CDR2 (germline): SGHNT, YYREEE (reference sequence). The V and J ends lost 5 bases and 4 bases, in that order; junction bases with no gene match: 14. The CDR3 extends over 16 amino acids.

The rearrangement links TRBV7-2 to TRBJ1-3; the D gene is possibly TRBD1 (5 bases). V lost 6 bases to trimming and J lost 4 bases, with 13 bases between them. The CDR3 totals 14 residues. Germline CDR1 SGHTA, CDR2 FQGNSA. DNA for the CDR3: TGTGCCAGCAGGGCCGTAGGGGCCGGAAACACCATATATTTT. Encoded protein: CASRAVGAGNTIYF.

The chain employs TRBV7-9 and TRBJ1-1; D is undetermined. Germline CDR1 reads SEHNR; CDR2 reads FQNEAQ (reference sequence). V was trimmed by 5 bases and J by 0 bases, leaving 16 bases between them. The CDR3 runs 16 residues. The CDR3 sequence is CASSGGRTPVNTEAFF. CDR3 DNA sequence: TGTGCCAGCAGCGGAGGGAGGACCCCCGTGAACACTGAAGCTTTCTTT. Using reference TRBV7-9 and TRBJ1-1 for the parts outside the CDR3, the full variable domain is DTGVSQNPRHKITKRGQNVTFRCDPISEHNRLYWYRQTLGQGPEFLTYFQNEAQLEKSRLLSDRFSAERPKGSFSTLEIQRTEQGDSAMYLCASSGGRTPVNTEAFFGQGTRLTVV.

The V call is TRBV3-1 (or the pseudogene TRBV3-2), the J call TRBJ2-4, with 13 bases that match TRBD2. Germline V gene lookup returns CDR1 LGHDT and CDR2 YNNKEL (reference sequence). This CDR3 spans 17 amino acids. The junction had 7 bases not matched to a gene; V was cut back by 5 bases and J by 3 bases. The CDR3 loop is CASSSTSGGVSKNIQYF. In DNA, the CDR3 is TGTGCCAGCAGCTCTACTAGCGGGGGGGTAAGCAAAAACATTCAGTACTTC.

This clone appeared once. This chain links TRBV19 with TRBJ2-3; no firm D call. From germline, CDR1 is LNHDA and CDR2 SQIVND (reference sequence). The length of the CDR3 is 13 residues. V was pared by 1 base and J by 5 bases, with 7 bases between. The CDR3 nucleotides are TGTGCCAGTAGTATAGTTTCCCTAGATACGCAGTATTTT. It codes for CASSIVSLDTQYF.

The J gene is TRBJ1-4, the V gene TRBV9; the D gene is possibly TRBD1 (5 bases). V lost 3 bases to trimming and J lost 5 bases, with 14 bases between them. This CDR3 comprises 15 residues. CDR1 is SGDLS, CDR2 YYNGEE, per germline. DNA for the CDR3: TGTGCCAGCAGCGCGACTTCGGGGGGAAATGAAAAACTGTTTTTT. It is translated as CASSATSGGNEKLFF.

This rearrangement joins TRBV19 to TRBJ1-5; the D is unclear. Trimming removed 8 bases at V and 7 bases at J, with 12 bases between. The CDR3 has 12 residues. Germline CDR1 LNHDA, CDR2 SQIVND (reference sequence). The CDR3 is CASGQFGQPQHF. The CDR3 DNA reads as TGTGCCAGTGGGCAGTTTGGGCAGCCCCAGCATTTT.

The CDR3 DNA is TGTGCCAGCAGCTCTCTAGCGATGGGGCACAATGAGCAGTTCTTC. It specifies CASSSLAMGHNEQFF. The chain recombines TRBV11-3 with TRBJ2-1, with D possibly being TRBD2 (6 bases). CDR3 length equals 15 residues. The V and J ends lost 4 bases and 5 bases respectively, with 15 bases between them. Per germline, CDR1 SGHNT and CDR2 YENEEA.

This clone occurred a few times. The chain carries TRBV6-6 and TRBJ1-2; D is perhaps TRBD1 (6 bases). The V end lost 5 bases, the J end lost 3 bases, and 16 bases lay between the germline ends. Looked up from germline, CDR1 is MNHNY and CDR2 is SVGAGI (reference sequence). There are 15 residues in the CDR3. The CDR3 here is CASSGETDRYYGYTF. DNA of the CDR3: TGTGCCAGCAGTGGTGAGACGGACAGATACTATGGCTACACCTTC.

The chain uses TRBV19 and TRBJ1-2; the D is unclear. Germline V lookup: CDR1 LNHDA, CDR2 SQIVND (reference sequence). The CDR3 has 14 amino acids. Deletions cut 6 bases from V and 1 base from J, with 12 bases between. The CDR3 nucleotides are TGTGCCAGTAGCCCCGAGGGTAATAACTATGGCTACACCTTC. Amino acids: CASSPEGNNYGYTF.

This chain joins TRBV11-2 and TRBJ2-1; possible D gene TRBD1, 5 bases. Germline CDR1 and CDR2: SGHAT and FQNNGV. Trimming left V 1 base short and J 10 bases short, with 29 bases between. The CDR3 contains 19 residues. The CDR3 region is CASSLGRGWGHVSAREQFF. The CDR3 nucleotides read TGTGCCAGCAGCTTAGGCCGAGGATGGGGCCACGTTTCGGCCAGGGAGCAGTTCTTC.

The V call is TRBV2, the J call TRBJ2-2; 7 nucleotides agree with TRBD1. Germline V gene lookup returns CDR1 SNHLY and CDR2 FYNNEI. Trimming removed 8 bases from V and 7 bases from J; junction bases left unmatched: 10. This CDR3 comprises 14 residues. The CDR3 nucleotides read TGTGCCAGCGAACAGGGGAGAGGCGGCGGGGAGCTGTTTTTT. Its translation is CASEQGRGGGELFF.

This chain links TRBV7-2 with TRBJ1-5; D may be TRBD1 (6 bases). Germline V gives CDR1 SGHTA, CDR2 FQGNSA. The CDR3 contains 14 residues. V shed 2 bases and J shed 4 bases, with 9 bases lying between them. CDR3 in DNA: TGTGCCAGCAGCTTAACAGGGCAGAATCAGCCCCAGCATTTT. It specifies CASSLTGQNQPQHF.

The chain couples TRBV9 to TRBJ1-4; D is undetermined. CDR1 is SGDLS, CDR2 YYNGEE, per germline. The V end lost 0 bases, the J end lost 0 bases, and 9 bases lay between the germline ends. The CDR3 loop spans 16 amino acids. The CDR3 is CASSVGSTATNEKLFF. DNA of the CDR3: TGTGCCAGCAGCGTAGGTTCTACAGCAACTAATGAAAAACTGTTTTTT. The full variable domain, its missing parts supplied by reference TRBV9 and TRBJ1-4, is DSGVTQTPKHLITATGQRVTLRCSPRSGDLSVYWYQQSLDQGLQFLIQYYNGEERAKGNILERFSAQQFPDLHSELNLSSLELGDSALYFCASSVGSTATNEKLFFGSGTQLSVL.

The chain links TRBV6-5 to TRBJ1-2; D is unresolved. CDR1 MNHEY and CDR2 SVGAGI come from the germline V gene. The CDR3 contains 13 residues. V lost 7 bases and J 5 bases, leaving 14 bases between the germline ends. The CDR3 sequence is CASTPGPTYGYTF. CDR3 DNA: TGTGCCAGCACCCCGGGTCCCACTTATGGCTACACCTTC.